This T cell receptor beta chain was recorded in a study of neurological immune-mediated disorders. This clonotype was seen ten or more times. The authors obtained over 160 million TCR-beta sequences from 15-18 subjects per sequencing run. TCRdb reanalysed the 5' RACE reads using MiXCR and keeps one entry per CDR3 protein. The sample yields 36,000 or so distinct CDR3 sequences, 10% seen once. This CDR3 has 16 amino acids. V was pared by 0 bases and J by 1 base, with 15 bases between. The germline V gene has CDR1 DFQATT and CDR2 SNEGSKA (reference sequence). V gene TRBV20-1 combines with J gene TRBJ1-2; unclear D gene. The receptor's source is a woman aged 30 to 39 with HTLV-1-associated myelopathy (HAM/TSP). The sample was PBMCs. The CDR3 bases are TGCAGTGCTAGAGAGCCGACGCTCGGGCTTAACTATGGCTACACCTTC. This sequence encodes CSAREPTLGLNYGYTF.